This T cell receptor beta chain was found in a study of technical replicates of blood from a few donors. V dropped 0 bases and J dropped 2 bases, with 8 bases sitting between them. This CDR3 contains 13 residues. The germline V gene encodes CDR1 GTSNPN and CDR2 SVGIG (reference sequence). Here immunoSEQ multiplex PCR was the method, and the copy in TCRdb shows in-frame clones only, minus some. This sample has 75,000 to 90,000 clones, with 93% found just once. The J gene is TRBJ2-7, the V gene TRBV30; D gene ambiguous. The specimen was T cells isolated from PBMCs. This sequence originates from a human donor in good health. CDR3 region: CAWSVSATYEQYF. CDR3 in DNA: TGTGCCTGGAGTGTTAGTGCGACCTACGAGCAGTACTTC.